This T cell receptor beta chain was captured by sequencing in a study of shared clonotypes between healthy human individuals. Study information: Per-donor plates numbered three CD4 naive, three CD4 memory, two CD8 naive and one CD8 memory.

As for this clone: The same CDR3 arises from other DNA sequences in this sample as well.

Here immunoSEQ multiplex PCR was the method, and the copy in TCRdb shows in-frame clones only, minus some. The table has over 300,000 clones, around nine tenths seen once; the top ten hold roughly 15%. Adult Caucasians living in Nashville, Tennessee made up all of the donors. This CDR3 is built from 13 residues. CDR1 is SGDLS, CDR2 YYNGEE, per germline. V lost 3 bases to trimming and J lost 5 bases, with 11 bases between them. The rearrangement uses TRBV9 and TRBJ1-1; no reliable D call. The sequence derives from a man aged 18 to 29 in good health. Material for sequencing was memory CD8+ T cells sorted from blood. The subset is: CD45RO+ cells pooled with CCR7-negative TemRA cells. CDR3 DNA: TGTGCCAGCAGCGCCGGTGGGCGAACTGAAGCTTTCTTT. The encoded protein is CASSAGGRTEAFF.